This T cell receptor (beta chain) appears in the sequencing data of a study of T-cell reconstitution after alpha-beta-depleted transplantation in children. Study-wide results and limits: It was surviving recipient T cells and thymic progenitors that gave some patients high TCRbeta diversity at day 60. Newly generated T cells supplied most T-cell counts and diversity one year post-transplant. At around two months after transplant, the alpha-beta T cells were reportedly derived from several hundred expanded clones that came from non-depleted graft cells.

Germline lookup yields CDR1 SGHKS and CDR2 YYEKEE (reference sequence). CDR3 length: 15 residues. V shed 0 bases and J 4 bases; nucleotides not matched to a gene: 3. During its preparation, the TCRbeta library received unique molecular identifiers. One entry per CDR3 protein results from TCRdb running MiXCR on the PCR reads. The table lists about 300,000 distinct CDR3 sequences, roughly 8.2% of them singletons. This clonotype appeared many times. Its antigen is currently unknown. The V call is TRBV5-5, the J call TRBJ2-3; 9 nucleotides agree with TRBD2. The sample consisted of peripheral blood, taken 360 days after TCRalphabeta/CD19-depleted stem cell transplant. This clonotype was sampled from a female patient younger than 10 who had a stem cell transplant for Fanconi anemia, so the T cells may come from the graft donor. The CDR3 loop is CASSLVSSGADTQYF. The CDR3 DNA is TGTGCCAGCAGCTTGGTGTCTAGCGGGGCAGATACGCAGTATTTT. The full variable domain, in which reference TRBV5-5 and TRBJ2-3 provide the parts outside the CDR3, is DAGVTQSPTHLIKTRGQQVTLRCSPISGHKSVSWYQQVLGQGPQFIFQYYEKEERGRGNFPDRFSARQFPNYSSELNVNALLLGDSALYLCASSLVSSGADTQYFGPGTRLTVL.